This T cell receptor beta chain derives from a study of shared clonotypes between healthy human individuals. The CDR3 sequence is 16 residues long. Per the germline V gene, CDR1 is SNHLY and CDR2 is FYNNEI. V lost 5 bases and J lost 3, with 20 bases in between. All donors were Caucasian adults living in Nashville, Tennessee. Generated by immunoSEQ multiplex PCR, the TCRdb table keeps only in-frame clones and is missing some. This sample has approximately 330,000 clones; around 67% occur once, and the top ten carry under 11%. This receptor was taken from a man aged 30 to 45 in good health. V usage is TRBV2 and J usage is TRBJ2-7, with D hard to call. Material for sequencing was memory CD4+ T cells sorted from blood. Subset defined: CD45RA-negative fraction. The CDR3 is CASSRNLGPVNYEQYF. CDR3 coding DNA: TGTGCCAGCAGTCGAAATTTAGGCCCCGTCAACTACGAGCAGTACTTC. Supplemented by reference TRBV2 and TRBJ2-7, the full variable domain reads EPEVTQTPSHQVTQMGQEVILRCVPISNHLYFYWYRQILGQKVEFLVSFYNNEISEKSEIFDDQFSVERPDGSNFTLKIRSTKLEDSAMYFCASSRNLGPVNYEQYFGPGTRLTVT.